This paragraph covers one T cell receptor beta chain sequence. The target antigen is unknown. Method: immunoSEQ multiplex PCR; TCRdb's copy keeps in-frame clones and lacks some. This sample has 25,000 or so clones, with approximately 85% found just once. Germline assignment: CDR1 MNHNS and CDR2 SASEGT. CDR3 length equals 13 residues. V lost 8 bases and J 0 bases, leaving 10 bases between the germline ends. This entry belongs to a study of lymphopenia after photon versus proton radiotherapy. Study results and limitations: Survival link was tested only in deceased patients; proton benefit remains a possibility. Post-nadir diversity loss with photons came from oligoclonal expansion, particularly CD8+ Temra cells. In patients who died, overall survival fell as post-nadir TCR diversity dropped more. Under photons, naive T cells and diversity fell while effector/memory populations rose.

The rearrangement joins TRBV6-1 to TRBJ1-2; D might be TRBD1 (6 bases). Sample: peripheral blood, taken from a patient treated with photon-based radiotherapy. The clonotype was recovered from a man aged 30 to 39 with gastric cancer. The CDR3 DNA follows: TGTGCCAGCGGGGGGCCCTCTAACTATGGCTACACCTTC. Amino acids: CASGGPSNYGYTF.